This TCR beta chain was recovered during a study of Graves' ophthalmopathy and Graves' hyperthyroidism. Study-wide background: Stable hyperthyroidism was defined by absence of ophthalmopathy within 18 months of follow-up.

The study's findings and limits: Blood contained most expanded thyroid clonotypes exceeding 0.001 frequency.

The study amplified TCR beta CDR3 regions using RNA transcripts. Scientists carried out first-round RT-PCR using HTBI primers and then a second-round multiplex PCR. MiXCR, applied by TCRdb to the multiplex PCR reads, yields one record per CDR3 protein. The top ten hold over 8.5% of the sample, which has over a million distinct CDR3 sequences, roughly two fifths seen once. Orbital computed tomography, thyroid ultrasound, TRAb, serum thyroxine and clinical symptoms formed the basis of diagnosis. As for this clonotype: No antigen is known for it.

This clonotype was sampled from an adult man with Graves' hyperthyroidism. Sequencing was carried out using peripheral blood or thyroid tissue (not recorded which).

CDR3 nucleotide sequence: TGCAGCGTTGGGGCAAACTCTGAAGCTTTCTTT. Its protein product is CSVGANSEAFF. The chain recombines TRBV29-1 with TRBJ1-1; D is unclear. Germline loops: CDR1 SQVTM, CDR2 ANQGSEA. V lost 4 bases and J 6 bases, leaving 9 bases between the germline ends. This CDR3 region has 11 residues.